One sample yielded the 3 T cell receptor beta chains listed below, sequenced in a study of blood T cell repertoires in COVID-19. Clones were read by immunoSEQ multiplex PCR, and TCRdb kept only the in-frame ones, dropping some. The top ten clones hold about two fifths of a sample with over 120,000 clones, 75% to 90% of them seen once. The sample comprised peripheral blood. The receptors derive from a man between 45 and 60 years old who had recovered from COVID-19.

The rearrangement links TRBV7-8 to TRBJ2-7; 10 nucleotides align to TRBD1. V lost 9 bases, J lost 7 bases, and 15 bases stayed unmatched. The CDR3 totals 15 residues. Germline CDR1 SGHVS, CDR2 FQNEAQ. CDR3 sequence: CASFNPGQGHREQYF. CDR3 sequence (DNA): TGTGCCAGTTTTAATCCGGGACAGGGGCACAGGGAGCAGTACTTC.

J is TRBJ2-5 and V is TRBV30; TRBD2 aligns across 9 bases. This CDR3 is built from 14 residues. The trim removed 3 bases at V and 5 bases at J, leaving 7 bases unmatched. Looked up from germline, CDR1 is GTSNPN and CDR2 is SVGIG (reference sequence). CDR3 in amino acids: CAWRSGGSLETQYF. In DNA, the CDR3 is TGTGCCTGGAGGAGCGGGGGGAGTTTGGAGACCCAGTACTTC.

The chain has TRBV6-5 and TRBJ2-7; 9 nucleotides line up with TRBD1. Germline CDR1 MNHEY, CDR2 SVGAGI. J was trimmed by 7 bases and V by 4 bases; bases with no gene match: 11. This CDR3 is 15 amino acids long. CDR3 coding DNA: TGTGCCAGCAGTTCCGGTATCGGGACAGGGCGGGAGCAGTACTTC. It translates to CASSSGIGTGREQYF.